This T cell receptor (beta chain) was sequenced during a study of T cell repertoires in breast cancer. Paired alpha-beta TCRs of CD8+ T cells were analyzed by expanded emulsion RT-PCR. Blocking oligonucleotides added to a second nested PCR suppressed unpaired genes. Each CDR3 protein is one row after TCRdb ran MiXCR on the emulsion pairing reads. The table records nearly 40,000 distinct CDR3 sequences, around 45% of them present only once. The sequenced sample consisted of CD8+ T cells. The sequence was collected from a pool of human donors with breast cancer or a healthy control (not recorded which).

The chain's CDR3 is CASSLSLTFRNNEQFF. The CDR3 DNA reads as TGTGCCAGCAGCTTAAGCCTGACGTTTCGGAACAATGAGCAGTTCTTC. The chain couples TRBV7-8 to TRBJ2-1; D is unresolved. Per germline, CDR1 SGHVS and CDR2 FQNEAQ. The CDR3 consists of 16 residues. The ends were cut back, 2 bases at V and 5 bases at J, with 16 bases in the middle.